This is a list of T cell receptor beta chains from one sample in a study of T cell responses to AZD1222 COVID-19 vaccine. Assay: immunoSEQ multiplex PCR; the TCRdb copy retains only in-frame clones and omits some. This sample yields 150,000 to 200,000 clones, of which about 89% are seen a single time; about 1.5% belongs to the top ten. This sample comprised peripheral blood, obtained on day 0 of AZD1222 vaccination. These receptor sequences come from an adult in good health. CDR3s include the opening cysteine and the closing phenylalanine or tryptophan. A D gene is named only where the DNA matches it firmly. Only some rows state a clone size, as once, few, many or a class for expanded clones.

CDR3 DNA,CDR3 protein,V gene,clone size,D gene,J gene
TGTGCCAGCAGCTCGAGACCAGGGGGCAGGGAGACCCAGTACTTC,CASSSRPGGRETQYF,TRBV7-9,once,TRBD1,TRBJ2-5
TGCGCCAGCAGCCCCCGAGTGGGAGGTAACTACGAGCAGTACTTC,CASSPRVGGNYEQYF,TRBV5-1,NA,NA,TRBJ2-7
TGTGCCAGCAGCGTAGGCGCGATGGGACAGGGGCAAGAGACCCAGTACTTC,CASSVGAMGQGQETQYF,TRBV9,NA,TRBD1,TRBJ2-5
TGTGCCAGCAGTTCAACGGGAGGGCCGAATTCACCCCTCCACTTT,CASSSTGGPNSPLHF,TRBV27,NA,NA,TRBJ1-6
TGTGCCAGCAGCTTGGGCTTTTCTGGGGCCAACGTCCTGACTTTC,CASSLGFSGANVLTF,TRBV5-6,many,NA,TRBJ2-6
TGTGCCAGCAGCGACGCAGGAGATACGCAGTATTTT,CASSDAGDTQYF,TRBV7-2,NA,NA,TRBJ2-3
TGTGCCAGCAGCTTGGCTAGGACTAGCACAGATACGCAGTATTTT,CASSLARTSTDTQYF,TRBV5-6,NA,NA,TRBJ2-3
TGTGCCAGCTACGGGACTGGCAAGTGGGAGCAGTACTTC,CASYGTGKWEQYF,TRBV28,NA,NA,TRBJ2-7
TGCGCCAGCAGCGTAGCGGGGGGCGATCAGCCCCAGCATTTT,CASSVAGGDQPQHF,TRBV10-2,few,NA,TRBJ1-5
TGTGCCACCAGTGACCCAGGCCCGGCGGGGGGGCTGACAGATACGCAGTATTTT,CATSDPGPAGGLTDTQYF,TRBV24-1,NA,TRBD2,TRBJ2-3
TGTGCCAGCAGCTTAGCGGCTAGCGCCTCTGGAGAGCAGTACTTC,CASSLAASASGEQYF,TRBV11-1,few,NA,TRBJ2-7
TGTGCCACTACAGGACAGGGACGCGAGCAGTACTTC,CATTGQGREQYF,TRBV19,NA,TRBD1,TRBJ2-7
TGTGCCAGCAGCGATACTAGCGGGTATTACAATGAGCAGTTCTTC,CASSDTSGYYNEQFF,TRBV9,NA,TRBD2,TRBJ2-1
TGCAGTGCTAGTAGAGGGGTCGCTGAAGCTTTCTTT,CSASRGVAEAFF,TRBV20-1,NA,NA,TRBJ1-1
TGTGCCAGCAGCCTACCGGGAACTACTTCAGCTTTCTTT,CASSLPGTTSAFF,TRBV7-9,NA,NA,TRBJ1-1
TGCGCCAGCAGCGCCGTAGTCACCGGGGAGCTGTTTTTT,CASSAVVTGELFF,TRBV5-1,NA,NA,TRBJ2-2
TGTGCCAGCAGTTTAGGTAGTGGCTCAGCCGAGCAGTACTTC,CASSLGSGSAEQYF,TRBV28,NA,NA,TRBJ2-7
TGTGCCAGCAGCTTGTGGGGGAGTGGGACTGAAGCTTTCTTT,CASSLWGSGTEAFF,TRBV5-4,NA,NA,TRBJ1-1
TGTGCCAGCAGTTACTCGCCCGTCAACGGTCAGCCCCAGCATTTT,CASSYSPVNGQPQHF,TRBV6-5,NA,NA,TRBJ1-5
TGTGCCAGCATCCCATCCGCCAGGGGGGGGAATGAGCAGTTCTTC,CASIPSARGGNEQFF,TRBV7-2,NA,NA,TRBJ2-1
TGTGCCAGCAGTTTACGGGGGAACCGAATCGGTGAGCAGTTCTTC,CASSLRGNRIGEQFF,TRBV27,NA,NA,TRBJ2-1
TGTGCCAGCTCACCAATCCGGAGACAGGGGGCTGTTGAGCAGTTCTTC,CASSPIRRQGAVEQFF,TRBV18,NA,TRBD1,TRBJ2-1
TGTGCCAGCAGCCAAGTACGTGGTGGGGGGAATGAGCAGTTCTTC,CASSQVRGGGNEQFF,TRBV3-1/TRBV3-2,NA,NA,TRBJ2-1
TGTGCCAGTAGTAAAAGGAAAGGCACAGATACGCAGTATTTT,CASSKRKGTDTQYF,TRBV19,NA,NA,TRBJ2-3
TGCGCCAGCAGCCAAGATCTCCCGGGTGAGCAGTTCTTC,CASSQDLPGEQFF,TRBV4-3,NA,NA,TRBJ2-1
TGTGCCAGTAGTTCGAAGATCCCCTCGGGTATCAGCAATCAGCCCCAGCATTTT,CASSSKIPSGISNQPQHF,TRBV19,NA,NA,TRBJ1-5
TGTGCCAGTACCCCGGGGACACCCTCCAATCAGCCCCAGCATTTT,CASTPGTPSNQPQHF,TRBV19,NA,NA,TRBJ1-5
TGTGCCAGCTCACCACTCGGGCGGACAGGTGCCTACGAGCAGTACTTC,CASSPLGRTGAYEQYF,TRBV18,NA,TRBD1,TRBJ2-7
TGTGCCACCAGCAGAGAACAGGGCAAACCCGAGCAGTACTTC,CATSREQGKPEQYF,TRBV15,once,NA,TRBJ2-7
TGTGCCAGCAGTCCCCAGGGCGGGAGGGGAGGCACGCAGTATTTT,CASSPQGGRGGTQYF,TRBV27,once,TRBD2,TRBJ2-3
TGTGCCAGCAGCCTTGGGTCAGCCGGAACGAACACCGGGGAGCTGTTTTTT,CASSLGSAGTNTGELFF,TRBV3-1/TRBV3-2,NA,NA,TRBJ2-2
TGTGCCAGTAGTATAGGGGGTTGGGGAAGCAATCAGCCCCAGCATTTT,CASSIGGWGSNQPQHF,TRBV19,NA,NA,TRBJ1-5
TGTGCCAGCAGCCATTACAATGAGCAGTTCTTC,CASSHYNEQFF,TRBV3-1/TRBV3-2,NA,NA,TRBJ2-1
TGTGCCAGCAGTTACTCGGCGACAGGGGATCAGCCCCAGCATTTT,CASSYSATGDQPQHF,TRBV6-2/TRBV6-3,NA,TRBD1,TRBJ1-5
TGTGCCAGCAGCCCCATCTTAGGACAGAAGAACACTGAAGCTTTCTTT,CASSPILGQKNTEAFF,TRBV7-2,NA,NA,TRBJ1-1
TGTGCCAGCAGTTTGAGGGATGGAAACACCATATATTTT,CASSLRDGNTIYF,TRBV27,NA,NA,TRBJ1-3
TGTGCCAGCTCGAAGGTAGGGAGCTCCTACGAGCAGTACTTC,CASSKVGSSYEQYF,TRBV25-1,NA,NA,TRBJ2-7
TGTGCCAGTAGTCCACTAGCGGGATCCTACGAGCAGTACTTC,CASSPLAGSYEQYF,TRBV19,NA,TRBD2,TRBJ2-7
TGTGCCAGCAGTTACTCGGGATGGAACACTGAAGCTTTCTTT,CASSYSGWNTEAFF,TRBV6-6,NA,NA,TRBJ1-1
TGTGCCAGCATCGGACTAGCGGGGGCCCTCACATTCACAGATACGCAGTATTTT,CASIGLAGALTFTDTQYF,TRBV5-5,NA,TRBD2,TRBJ2-3
TGTGCCAGCAGCTTAAGAGGCGCTGAAGCTTTCTTT,CASSLRGAEAFF,TRBV13,NA,NA,TRBJ1-1
TGTGCCAGCAGCTTAAAGACCCCGACGGGGGAGACCCAGTACTTC,CASSLKTPTGETQYF,TRBV5-4,NA,NA,TRBJ2-5
TGTGCCAGCAGCGTACCCCAGGGGGCCGGTGGCTACACCTTC,CASSVPQGAGGYTF,TRBV5-6,NA,TRBD1,TRBJ1-2
TGTGCCATCAGTGAGTCGGCGCGGAACACTGAAGCTTTCTTT,CAISESARNTEAFF,TRBV10-3,once,NA,TRBJ1-1
TGTGCCAGCAGCCAAGATCTACAGGATAATTCACCCCTCCACTTT,CASSQDLQDNSPLHF,TRBV14,NA,NA,TRBJ1-6
TGTGCCAGCAGCCACTACTCTAGCGGGAGGGATACAGATACGCAGTATTTT,CASSHYSSGRDTDTQYF,TRBV4-2,NA,TRBD2,TRBJ2-3
TGTGCCAGCAGTTACGAGGGGAGTCGTACTGAAGCTTTCTTT,CASSYEGSRTEAFF,TRBV6-2/TRBV6-3,NA,NA,TRBJ1-1
TGTGCCAGCAGCCCCAACTTGGGAGAGACCCAGTACTTC,CASSPNLGETQYF,TRBV7-3,NA,NA,TRBJ2-5
TGTGCCAGCAAAGGGTACAATGAGCAGTTCTTC,CASKGYNEQFF,TRBV25-1,NA,NA,TRBJ2-1
TGTGCCAGCAGTCGACAGGGGGCTGTGGGGAACTATGGCTACACCTTC,CASSRQGAVGNYGYTF,TRBV27,NA,TRBD1,TRBJ1-2
TGTGCCAGCAGTTTATGGCTCAACACTGAAGCTTTCTTT,CASSLWLNTEAFF,TRBV28,NA,NA,TRBJ1-1
TGTGCCAGCAGCGGGGGACAGGCTTCACAGCCCCAGCATTTT,CASSGGQASQPQHF,TRBV9,few,TRBD1,TRBJ1-5
TGTGCCAGCAGAGAAGGGGCGGGAAATTCACCCCTCCACTTT,CASREGAGNSPLHF,TRBV2,NA,NA,TRBJ1-6
TGTGCCAGCAGTACAACCGGGACGCCAAGACGTGGCTACACCTTC,CASSTTGTPRRGYTF,TRBV6-5,once,NA,TRBJ1-2
TGTGCCAGCAGCTTGACTGGGGCCAACGTCCTGACTTTC,CASSLTGANVLTF,TRBV5-5,NA,NA,TRBJ2-6
TGTGCCAGCAGCTTACCGACAGGGCTGGGTTCACCCCTCCACTTT,CASSLPTGLGSPLHF,TRBV7-2,few,TRBD1,TRBJ1-6
TGTGCCAGCAGCTCAGGGACAGGTAATCAGCCCCAGCATTTT,CASSSGTGNQPQHF,TRBV5-4,NA,TRBD1,TRBJ1-5